The 25 T cell receptor beta chains below come from one sample, sequenced in a study of blood T cell repertoires in COVID-19. Data came from immunoSEQ multiplex PCR; TCRdb stores just in-frame clones and leaves some out. Seen here are about 340,000 clones, about 88% observed once, and the top ten hold 5.5% to 7.5%. Sample: peripheral blood. These receptors were obtained from an older woman with COVID-19, enrolled during active disease.

V gene TRBV29-1 combines with J gene TRBJ1-1; the match to TRBD1 covers 8 bases. The length of the CDR3 is 14 residues. The germline gives CDR1 SQVTM, CDR2 ANQGSEA. After removal of 6 bases from V and 4 bases from J, the junction contained 10 bases not matched to a gene. The CDR3 protein is CSVQGERMATEAFF. In nucleotides, the CDR3 is TGCAGCGTACAGGGGGAGAGGATGGCCACTGAAGCTTTCTTT.

The chain combines TRBV2 with TRBJ1-5, with D possibly matching TRBD1 (6 bases). Trimming shortened V by 6 bases and J by 5 bases, and 14 bases separated the two germline ends. The CDR3 is 14 amino acids. The germline CDR1 and CDR2 sequences are SNHLY and FYNNEI. The CDR3 sequence: CASRATGTYQPQHF. The CDR3 DNA is TGTGCCAGCAGGGCGACAGGAACTTATCAGCCCCAGCATTTT. Supplemented by reference TRBV2 and TRBJ1-5, the full variable domain reads EPEVTQTPSHQVTQMGQEVILRCVPISNHLYFYWYRQILGQKVEFLVSFYNNEISEKSEIFDDQFSVERPDGSNFTLKIRSTKLEDSAMYFCASRATGTYQPQHFGDGTRLSIL.

This sequence joins TRBV19 and TRBJ1-5, with 9 bases identical to TRBD1. Germline trimming cut 6 bases from V and 4 bases from J; bases unmatched to any gene: 7. The CDR3 spans 15 residues. CDR1 and CDR2 (germline): LNHDA, SQIVND (reference sequence). Here the CDR3 reads CASSEGTGWNQPQHF. The CDR3 DNA follows: TGTGCCAGTAGCGAGGGGACAGGGTGGAATCAGCCCCAGCATTTT.

The chain joins TRBV20-1 to TRBJ2-3; no clear D. V was shortened by 5 bases and J by 4 bases, with 4 bases between the two germline ends. The CDR3 loop spans 10 amino acids. Germline V gene lookup returns CDR1 DFQATT and CDR2 SNEGSKA (reference sequence). The CDR3 reads CSAQSDTQYF. The CDR3, as DNA: TGCAGTGCTCAGTCAGATACGCAGTATTTT.

The chain is built from TRBV7-6 and TRBJ2-1; D remains ambiguous. CDR1 is SGHVS, CDR2 FNYEAQ, per germline. The CDR3 sequence is 11 residues long. V lost 8 bases and J 5 bases, leaving 7 bases between the germline ends. CDR3 protein: CASERNNEQFF. The CDR3 nucleotides are TGTGCCAGCGAGCGAAACAATGAGCAGTTCTTC.

The CDR3 DNA reads as TGTGCCAGCAGCTTAGGCAGGATGAACACTGAAGCTTTCTTT. Residues: CASSLGRMNTEAFF. The chain is built from TRBV7-8 and TRBJ1-1; no reliable D call. The CDR3 contains 14 residues. CDR1 SGHVS and CDR2 FQNEAQ come from the germline V gene. V lost 1 base, J lost 0 bases, and 6 bases lay in between.

The V call is TRBV24-1, the J call TRBJ2-3; 14 bases map to TRBD2. Germline CDR1 and CDR2: KGHDR and SFDVKD. Germline trimming cut 4 bases from V and 6 bases from J; bases unmatched to any gene: 8. The CDR3 is made up of 17 amino acids. The CDR3 DNA reads as TGTGCCACCAGTGACCCAGGACTAGCGGGGGGTATGGATACGCAGTATTTT. It is translated as CATSDPGLAGGMDTQYF.

The rearrangement joins TRBV5-1 to TRBJ2-7, with no clear D. The germline V and J ends were trimmed by 3 bases and 2 bases, with 6 bases remaining between them. Per germline, CDR1 SGHRS and CDR2 YFSETQ. The CDR3 is 12 amino acids. In DNA form, the CDR3 reads TGCGCCAGCAGCTCCCCCACCTACGAGCAGTACTTC. Protein product: CASSSPTYEQYF.

This clone is a singleton in its sample. The chain's CDR3 is CASKKGTGGRNEAFF. The CDR3, as DNA: TGTGCCAGCAAGAAAGGGACAGGGGGGAGGAATGAAGCTTTCTTT. This chain connects TRBV28 to TRBJ1-1; 11 bases agree with TRBD1. After removal of 7 bases from V and 7 bases from J, the junction contained 11 bases not matched to a gene. The CDR3 contains 15 residues. CDR1 is MDHEN, CDR2 SYDVKM, per germline. Filled out from reference TRBV28 and TRBJ1-1, the complete variable domain reads DVKVTQSSRYLVKRTGEKVFLECVQDMDHENMFWYRQDPGLGLRLIYFSYDVKMKEKGDIPEGYSVSREKKERFSLILESASTNQTSMYLCASKKGTGGRNEAFFGQGTRLTVV.

J is TRBJ1-6 and V is TRBV19; the D gene is possibly TRBD1 (6 bases). The CDR3 consists of 13 residues. V was shortened by 6 bases and J by 8 bases, with 11 bases between the two germline ends. Germline V gives CDR1 LNHDA, CDR2 SQIVND (reference sequence). The CDR3 bases are TGTGCCAGTAGCTTCAACAGGGATTCACCCCTCCACTTT. Translated, it gives CASSFNRDSPLHF.

This clone was picked up one time. The J gene is TRBJ2-2, the V gene TRBV4-3; 8 bases map to TRBD1. The CDR3 is 16 residues long. The V gene end was trimmed by 2 bases and the J gene end by 7 bases; junction bases not matched to a gene: 9. Germline V gene sequence: CDR1 LGHNA, CDR2 YSLEER. The CDR3 nucleotides read TGCGCCAGCAGCCAAAACCCGACAGGGGCGGACGGGGAGCTGTTTTTT. Its translation is CASSQNPTGADGELFF.

The rearrangement uses TRBV12-3 or TRBV12-4 and TRBJ2-1; D remains unclear. Trimming took off 4 bases at V and 7 bases at J, with 11 bases between the two ends. CDR3 length: 13 amino acids. The CDR3 nucleotides read TGTGCCAGCAGTTCAGATGTTACGAATGAGCAGTTCTTC. Encoded protein: CASSSDVTNEQFF.

This chain connects TRBV10-2 to TRBJ2-7; D not resolved. With 4 bases removed from V and 1 base from J, the gap between germline ends came to 8 bases. CDR3 length: 13 residues. Germline CDR1 and CDR2: WSHSY and SAAADI. This CDR3 is CASSGYISYEQYF. CDR3 coding DNA: TGCGCCAGCAGTGGATACATATCCTACGAGCAGTACTTC.

The chain links TRBV25-1 to TRBJ2-5, with a possible D match to TRBD2 (5 bases). The germline V gene encodes CDR1 MGHDK and CDR2 SYGVNS. The CDR3 covers 14 residues. The ends were cut back, 3 bases at V and 4 bases at J, with 12 bases in the middle. CDR3 loop: CASSDFAAGETQYF. The DNA of the CDR3 is TGTGCCAGCAGTGATTTCGCCGCGGGAGAGACCCAGTACTTC.

This clone was seen only once. The CDR3 DNA reads as TGTGCTAGTGGTTTGGTACAGGACGGAAGCCTTTATAGCAATCAGCCCCAGCATTTT. Translating gives CASGLVQDGSLYSNQPQHF. This chain links TRBV12-5 with TRBJ1-5, with D possibly TRBD1 on 5 matching bases. The CDR3 runs 19 residues. Trimming removed 0 bases at V and 0 bases at J, with 18 bases between. Germline loops: CDR1 LGHNT, CDR2 FRNRAP.

The CDR3, as DNA: TGTGCCAGCAGTGAGGGGACAGGGGGCACTGAAGCTTTCTTT. It codes for CASSEGTGGTEAFF. The genes are TRBV2 and TRBJ1-1; TRBD1 agrees at 11 bases. The CDR3 totals 14 residues. CDR1 SNHLY and CDR2 FYNNEI come from the germline V gene. V lost 3 bases, J lost 4 bases, and 1 base stayed unmatched.

V gene TRBV19 combines with J gene TRBJ1-1, with D possibly TRBD1 on 5 matching bases. The ends were cut back, 3 bases at V and 4 bases at J, with 12 bases in the middle. The CDR3 extends over 14 amino acids. Germline V lookup: CDR1 LNHDA, CDR2 SQIVND (reference sequence). The CDR3 nucleotides are TGTGCCAGTAGTATGATTCAGGGTGTCACTGAAGCTTTCTTT. Protein product: CASSMIQGVTEAFF.

J is TRBJ1-2 and V is TRBV19; the match to TRBD1 covers 9 bases. The V gene end was trimmed by 3 bases and the J gene end by 8 bases; junction bases not matched to a gene: 10. Per the germline V gene, CDR1 is LNHDA and CDR2 is SQIVND (reference sequence). The CDR3 extends over 15 amino acids. The CDR3 nucleotides are TGTGCCAGTAGTATTACAGGGGGCTTAAGAGGAGGCTACACCTTC. It yields the protein CASSITGGLRGGYTF. Full variable domain (rest looked up from reference TRBV19 and TRBJ1-2): DGGITQSPKYLFRKEGQNVTLSCEQNLNHDAMYWYRQDPGQGLRLIYYSQIVNDFQKGDIAEGYSVSREKKESFPLTVTSAQKNPTAFYLCASSITGGLRGGYTFGSGTRLTVV.

This rearrangement joins TRBV6-2 or TRBV6-3 to TRBJ2-7; 11 nucleotides align to TRBD2. Per germline, CDR1 MNHEY and CDR2 SVGEGT. The CDR3 has 14 amino acids. V shed 6 bases and J 3 bases; nucleotides not matched to a gene: 4. CDR3 DNA sequence: TGTGCCAGCAGCCGACTAGCGGGGAGCTACGAGCAGTACTTC. Protein: CASSRLAGSYEQYF.

Remarks on this clone: At the DNA level, this CDR3 is encoded by other sequences in the same sample as well. The chain links TRBV27 to TRBJ1-1; 7 nucleotides align to TRBD1. Germline lookup yields CDR1 MNHEY and CDR2 SMNVEV (reference sequence). The J segment lost 4 bases and the V segment lost 6 bases, leaving 2 bases of the junction unmatched. There are 12 residues in the CDR3. CDR3 protein: CASSQGGTEAFF. In DNA, the CDR3 is TGTGCCAGCAGCCAGGGGGGCACTGAAGCTTTCTTT.

This chain uses TRBV11-2 with TRBJ2-3; no firm D call. Between the trimmed V and J ends, which lost 3 bases and 0 bases, there was a span of 7 bases. This CDR3 has 14 residues. Germline assignment: CDR1 SGHAT and CDR2 FQNNGV. CDR3 sequence reads: CASSFVSSTDTQYF. The CDR3 nucleotides read TGTGCCAGCAGCTTCGTATCTAGCACAGATACGCAGTATTTT.

This rearrangement joins TRBV12-3 or TRBV12-4 to TRBJ1-1; no firm D call. With 6 bases removed from V and 6 bases from J, the gap between germline ends came to 8 bases. This CDR3 is built from 11 residues. The CDR3 here is CASRLNAEAFF. For the CDR3, the DNA is TGTGCCAGCAGACTAAACGCTGAAGCTTTCTTT.

V and J are TRBV5-5 and TRBJ1-3, with D perhaps matching TRBD1 (6 bases). V lost 1 base and J 4 bases, leaving 12 bases between the germline ends. Germline values: CDR1 SGHKS, CDR2 YYEKEE (reference sequence). The CDR3 is 15 amino acids. CDR3 sequence (DNA): TGTGCCAGCAGCTTGCAGGGGTTTTCGGGAAACACCATATATTTT. Translated, it gives CASSLQGFSGNTIYF.

The chain combines TRBV29-1 with TRBJ2-7, with 7 bases identical to TRBD2. The germline CDR1 and CDR2 sequences are SQVTM and ANQGSEA. The ends lost 2 bases at V and 3 bases at J; junction bases unmatched: 4. The CDR3 loop spans 13 amino acids. CDR3 sequence reads: CSVESASGYEQYF. In DNA, the CDR3 is TGCAGCGTTGAAAGTGCTAGCGGCTACGAGCAGTACTTC.

J is TRBJ1-2 and V is TRBV30; the D is unclear. This CDR3 spans 10 amino acids. The germline V and J ends were trimmed by 6 bases and 4 bases, with 6 bases remaining between them. Per the germline V gene, CDR1 is GTSNPN and CDR2 is SVGIG (reference sequence). This CDR3 reads CACLVYGYTF. As DNA, the CDR3 is TGTGCCTGTCTCGTCTATGGCTACACCTTC.